These 9 T cell receptor beta chains were sequenced from one sample in a study of glioma-infiltrating T cells after dendritic cell vaccination. The time point denotes: after dendritic cell vaccination, including at tumor progression/relapse. The method was immunoSEQ multiplex PCR; TCRdb's version includes in-frame clones alone and lacks a portion of them. There are around 90,000 clones in the sample; roughly four fifths occur only once, and approximately 2% lies in the top ten. Sequenced here: blood, sampled after dendritic cell vaccination. The receptors originated from a human donor with glioblastoma.

The J gene is TRBJ1-2, the V gene TRBV6-6; no clear D. Germline V lookup: CDR1 MNHNY, CDR2 SVGAGI (reference sequence). V was clipped by 4 bases and J by 3 bases, with 15 bases between them. The CDR3 contains 15 residues. CDR3 in amino acids: CASSSTGGGDYGYTF. CDR3 in DNA: TGTGCCAGCAGTTCCACGGGTGGAGGAGACTATGGCTACACCTTC.

Details on this clone: This CDR3 is also generated by other DNA sequences in the sample. This chain uses TRBV11-3 with TRBJ2-3; D is ambiguous. The CDR3 extends over 14 amino acids. V lost 2 bases and J lost 0, with 6 bases in between. Germline V gene lookup returns CDR1 SGHNT and CDR2 YENEEA. CDR3 DNA: TGTGCCAGCAGCTTAACGAGTAGCACAGATACGCAGTATTTT. The encoded protein is CASSLTSSTDTQYF.

This chain connects TRBV4-1 to TRBJ2-2; TRBD1 matches 7 bases. CDR1 and CDR2 from the germline V gene are MGHRA and YSYEKL. J gave up 3 bases and V 0 bases, and 10 bases lay outside the gene matches. This CDR3 is 18 amino acids long. The CDR3 sequence is CASSQDRAGGRDTGELFF. CDR3 sequence (DNA): TGCGCCAGCAGCCAAGATCGGGCAGGGGGAAGAGACACCGGGGAGCTGTTTTTT.

The V call is TRBV7-2, the J call TRBJ2-3; a weak D match, TRBD2 (5 bases). The V and J ends lost 7 bases and 0 bases respectively, with 5 bases between them. Germline-derived CDR1 and CDR2 are SGHTA and FQGNSA. This CDR3 comprises 12 residues. CDR3 nucleotides: TGTGCCAGCACGGGGAGCACAGATACGCAGTATTTT. Protein sequence: CASTGSTDTQYF. The full variable domain, rest sourced from reference TRBV7-2 and TRBJ2-3, is GAGVSQSPSNKVTEKGKDVELRCDPISGHTALYWYRQSLGQGLEFLIYFQGNSAPDKSGLPSDRFSAERTGGSVSTLTIQRTQQEDSAVYLCASTGSTDTQYFGPGTRLTVL.

The chain couples TRBV6-6 to TRBJ2-1, with TRBD2 matching 13 bases. This CDR3 contains 14 residues. Losses at the gene ends were 7 bases for V and 9 bases for J; bases not matched to a gene: 6. Germline V gene sequence: CDR1 MNHNY, CDR2 SVGAGI (reference sequence). CDR3 DNA sequence: TGTGCCAGCAATGGACTAGCGGGAGAGATTGAGCAGTTCTTC. It yields the protein CASNGLAGEIEQFF.

The chain employs TRBV7-9 and TRBJ1-1; tentative D call: TRBD1 (5 bases). The length of the CDR3 is 13 residues. V was pared by 6 bases and J by 7 bases, with 15 bases between. CDR1 is SEHNR and CDR2 is FQNEAQ in the germline V gene (reference sequence). The CDR3 sequence is CASSAGHLLEAFF. CDR3 DNA: TGTGCCAGCAGTGCCGGACACCTCCTTGAAGCTTTCTTT.

The chain uses TRBV7-2 and TRBJ2-3; 9 nucleotides match TRBD2. CDR1 is SGHTA and CDR2 is FQGNSA in the germline V gene. With V trimmed by 6 bases and J by 1 base, 5 bases remained unmatched. CDR3 size: 15 residues. In DNA form, the CDR3 reads TGTGCCAGCAGTAAGCGGGGGGAGGGCACAGATACGCAGTATTTT. Translating gives CASSKRGEGTDTQYF.

The chain recombines TRBV19 with TRBJ2-5; a possible D gene is TRBD1 (6 bases). The germline V gene encodes CDR1 LNHDA and CDR2 SQIVND (reference sequence). The CDR3 has 14 amino acids. Trimming took off 5 bases at V and 7 bases at J, with 17 bases between the two ends. For the CDR3, the DNA is TGTGCCAGTAGTGCTAACAGGGATCGCGCGACCCAGTACTTC. This sequence encodes CASSANRDRATQYF.

The CDR3 nucleotides are TGTGCCAGTAGTATACAGGGTACCGGGGAGCTGTTTTTT. Its protein is CASSIQGTGELFF. V is TRBV19 and J is TRBJ2-2, with a weak D call TRBD1 (5 bases). Trimming took off 2 bases at V and 5 bases at J, with 6 bases between the two ends. Germline assignment: CDR1 LNHDA and CDR2 SQIVND (reference sequence). The CDR3 consists of 13 residues.